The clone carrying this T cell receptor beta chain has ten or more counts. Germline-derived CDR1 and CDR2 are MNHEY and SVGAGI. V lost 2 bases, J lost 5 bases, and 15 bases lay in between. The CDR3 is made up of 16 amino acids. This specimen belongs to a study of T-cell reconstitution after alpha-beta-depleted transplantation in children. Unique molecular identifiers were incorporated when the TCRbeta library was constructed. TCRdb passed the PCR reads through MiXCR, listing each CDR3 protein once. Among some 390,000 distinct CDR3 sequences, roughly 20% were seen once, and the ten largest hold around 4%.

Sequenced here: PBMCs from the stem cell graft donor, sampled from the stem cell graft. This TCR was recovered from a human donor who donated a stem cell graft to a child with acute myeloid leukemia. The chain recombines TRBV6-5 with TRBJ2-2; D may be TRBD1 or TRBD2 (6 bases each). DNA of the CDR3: TGTGCCAGCAGTTACGAAGGGGGGCTGGGGACCGGGGAGCTGTTTTTT. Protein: CASSYEGGLGTGELFF.